This TCR beta chain was sequenced during a study of T cell responses to AZD1222 COVID-19 vaccine. Study-wide points: At baseline, just a handful of AZD1222 recipients tested seropositive. Mostly white British, mostly female donors; authors suggested clonal diversity may be underestimated. Spike-spanning, vaccine-associated CD4 TCRs were dominant at 160-218 and 743-854.

Data came from immunoSEQ multiplex PCR; TCRdb stores just in-frame clones and leaves some out. The sample shows 80,000 or so clones, about 84% of them seen only once. This CDR3 contains 17 residues. Losses at the gene ends were 5 bases for V and 9 bases for J; bases not matched to a gene: 13. Looked up from germline, CDR1 is SGHTA and CDR2 is FQGNSA. On this clone: Its antigen is unidentified.

Specimen: peripheral blood, collected on day 0 of AZD1222 vaccination. The source is an adult in good health. The V gene is TRBV7-2, the J gene TRBJ2-1, with 13 bases lining up with TRBD2. CDR3 protein: CASSELRTSGGASEQFF. The CDR3 DNA sequence: TGTGCCAGCAGCGAACTAAGGACTAGCGGGGGTGCGAGTGAGCAGTTCTTC.